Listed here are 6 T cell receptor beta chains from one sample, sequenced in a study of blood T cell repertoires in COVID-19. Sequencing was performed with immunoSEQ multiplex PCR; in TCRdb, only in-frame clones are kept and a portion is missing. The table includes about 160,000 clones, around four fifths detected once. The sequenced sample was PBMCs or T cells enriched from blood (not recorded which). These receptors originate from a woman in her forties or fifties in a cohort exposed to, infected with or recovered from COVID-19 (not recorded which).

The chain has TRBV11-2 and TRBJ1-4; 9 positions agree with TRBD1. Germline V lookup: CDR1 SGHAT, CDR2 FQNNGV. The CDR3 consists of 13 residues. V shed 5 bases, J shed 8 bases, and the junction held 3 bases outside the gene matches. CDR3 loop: CASSRTGDEKLFF. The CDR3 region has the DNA TGTGCCAGCAGCCGGACAGGGGACGAAAAACTGTTTTTT.

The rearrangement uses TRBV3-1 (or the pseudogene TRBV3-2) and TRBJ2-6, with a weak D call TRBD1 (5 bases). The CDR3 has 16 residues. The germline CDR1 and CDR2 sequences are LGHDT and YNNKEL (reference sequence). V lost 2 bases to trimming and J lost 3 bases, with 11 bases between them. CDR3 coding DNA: TGTGCCAGCAGCCAACAGGGCTATGGTGGGGCCAACGTCCTGACTTTC. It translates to CASSQQGYGGANVLTF.

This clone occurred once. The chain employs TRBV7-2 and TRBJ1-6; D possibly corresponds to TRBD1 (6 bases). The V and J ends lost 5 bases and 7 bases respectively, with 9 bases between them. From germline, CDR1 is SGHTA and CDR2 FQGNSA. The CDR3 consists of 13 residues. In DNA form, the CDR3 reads TGTGCCAGCAGCGTAGACAGGAATTCACCCCTCCACTTT. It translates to CASSVDRNSPLHF.

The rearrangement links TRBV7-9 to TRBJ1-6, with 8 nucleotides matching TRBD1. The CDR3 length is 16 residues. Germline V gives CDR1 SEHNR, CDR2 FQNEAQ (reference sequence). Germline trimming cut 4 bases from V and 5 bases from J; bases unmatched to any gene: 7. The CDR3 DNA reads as TGTGCCAGCAGCTCACCTACAGGGGGAGATAATTCACCCCTCCACTTT. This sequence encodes CASSSPTGGDNSPLHF. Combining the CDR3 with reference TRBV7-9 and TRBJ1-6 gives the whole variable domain DTGVSQNPRHKITKRGQNVTFRCDPISEHNRLYWYRQTLGQGPEFLTYFQNEAQLEKSRLLSDRFSAERPKGSFSTLEIQRTEQGDSAMYLCASSSPTGGDNSPLHFGNGTRLTVT.

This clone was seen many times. Here the CDR3 DNA reads TGTGCCAGCAGTACCGGGACTAGTTCGAAGGAGCAGTACTTC. This sequence encodes CASSTGTSSKEQYF. V is TRBV2 and J is TRBJ2-7, with 8 positions matching TRBD2. Trimming took 5 bases from V and 7 from J; bases not matched to a gene: 10. The V gene's germline CDR1 is SNHLY and CDR2 FYNNEI. The CDR3 sequence is 14 residues long.

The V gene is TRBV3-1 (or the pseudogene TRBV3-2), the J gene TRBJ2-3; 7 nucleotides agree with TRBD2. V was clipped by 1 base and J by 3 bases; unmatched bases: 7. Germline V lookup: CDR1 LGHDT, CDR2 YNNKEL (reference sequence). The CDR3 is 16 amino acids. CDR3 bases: TGTGCCAGCAGCCAAGTAGCGGGTGTAGTAACAGATACGCAGTATTTT. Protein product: CASSQVAGVVTDTQYF.